Below are 23 T cell receptor beta chains sequenced from a single sample in a study of T cell responses to AZD1222 COVID-19 vaccine. TCRdb's table, derived via immunoSEQ multiplex PCR, lists solely in-frame clones and lacks some. The data contain just over 150,000 clones, 90% of them singletons. This specimen was peripheral blood, taken on day 0 of AZD1222 vaccination. Receptors originate from an adult in good health.

This sequence joins TRBV11-2 and TRBJ1-1; D gene unclear. The V and J ends lost 5 bases and 9 bases respectively, with 19 bases between them. Germline assignment: CDR1 SGHAT and CDR2 FQNNGV. CDR3 length: 14 amino acids. CDR3 nucleotide sequence: TGTGCCAGCAGCCCATTAGTAGTCGTCGGGAAAGCTTTCTTT. This gives the protein CASSPLVVVGKAFF. The variable domain in full, completed from reference TRBV11-2 and TRBJ1-1, reads EAGVAQSPRYKIIEKRQSVAFWCNPISGHATLYWYQQILGQGPKLLIQFQNNGVVDDSQLPKDRFSAERLKGVDSTLKIQPAKLEDSAVYLCASSPLVVVGKAFFGQGTRLTVV.

V usage is TRBV15 and J usage is TRBJ2-7, with 8 nucleotides matching TRBD1. Germline CDR1 LNHNV, CDR2 YYDKDF (reference sequence). J was trimmed by 0 bases and V by 5 bases; bases with no gene match: 6. The CDR3 has 15 residues. CDR3 loop: CATSVKQGASYEQYF. CDR3 coding DNA: TGTGCCACCAGCGTCAAGCAGGGGGCCTCCTACGAGCAGTACTTC. Full variable domain (outside the CDR3, taken from reference TRBV15 and TRBJ2-7): DAMVIQNPRYQVTQFGKPVTLSCSQTLNHNVMYWYQQKSSQAPKLLFHYYDKDFNNEADTPDNFQSRRPNTSFCFLDIRSPGLGDTAMYLCATSVKQGASYEQYFGPGTRLTVT.

The V and J genes are TRBV9 and TRBJ1-1; D gene unclear. Trimming pared 3 bases from V and 1 base from J, leaving 7 bases between. CDR1 is SGDLS and CDR2 is YYNGEE in the germline V gene. There are 13 residues in the CDR3. In DNA form, the CDR3 reads TGTGCCAGCAGCGCCGACACGAACACTGAAGCTTTCTTT. Its translation: CASSADTNTEAFF.

This chain joins TRBV27 and TRBJ1-2, with TRBD1 matching 11 bases. The V gene's germline CDR1 is MNHEY and CDR2 SMNVEV (reference sequence). The length of the CDR3 is 15 residues. V gave up 6 bases and J gave up 4 bases; unmatched junction bases: 7. CDR3: CASSAGTGGSYGYTF. The CDR3 region has the DNA TGTGCCAGCAGCGCCGGGACAGGGGGTTCCTATGGCTACACCTTC.

By sample share, this clone is medium-sized. The chain combines TRBV6-4 with TRBJ2-2, with 13 bases identical to TRBD2. V was clipped by 4 bases and J by 4 bases; unmatched bases: 0. CDR1 is MRHNA, CDR2 SNTAGT, per germline. The CDR3 is 15 residues long. As DNA, the CDR3 is TGTGCCAGCAGTGGGACTAGCGGGAGCACCGGGGAGCTGTTTTTT. Protein product: CASSGTSGSTGELFF.

The rearrangement links TRBV2 to TRBJ2-7, with 8 bases matching TRBD1. Per the germline V gene, CDR1 is SNHLY and CDR2 is FYNNEI. The trim removed 8 bases at V and 6 bases at J, leaving 12 bases unmatched. The CDR3 has 14 residues. CDR3 in amino acids: CASQDSGRGPEQYF. Here the CDR3 DNA reads TGTGCCAGCCAGGATTCGGGCAGGGGGCCCGAGCAGTACTTC.

J is TRBJ2-7 and V is TRBV4-1; possible D gene TRBD2, 6 bases. Trimming left V 6 bases short and J 2 bases short, with 14 bases between. The CDR3 is made up of 14 amino acids. CDR1 MGHRA and CDR2 YSYEKL come from the germline V gene. CDR3 sequence: CASRRFSGAYEQYF. DNA for the CDR3: TGCGCCAGCAGAAGGTTTTCGGGAGCCTACGAGCAGTACTTC.

The V gene is TRBV6-5, the J gene TRBJ1-2; no clear D gene. V lost 2 bases and J 6 bases, leaving 10 bases between the germline ends. CDR1 is MNHEY and CDR2 is SVGAGI in the germline V gene. This CDR3 region has 13 residues. The CDR3 here is CASSYLGSDGYTF. The CDR3 DNA follows: TGTGCCAGCAGTTACCTGGGGTCGGATGGCTACACCTTC.

Details on this clone: At the DNA level, this CDR3 is encoded by other sequences in the same sample as well. The chain couples TRBV19 to TRBJ1-1; no firm D call. The CDR3 length is 13 residues. Germline-derived CDR1 and CDR2 are LNHDA and SQIVND (reference sequence). With 4 bases removed from V and 0 bases from J, the gap between germline ends came to 6 bases. In DNA, the CDR3 is TGTGCCAGTAGTAGAGGGCTGAACACTGAAGCTTTCTTT. Protein product: CASSRGLNTEAFF.

The chain recombines TRBV11-2 with TRBJ2-5, with 10 bases aligning to TRBD2. With V trimmed by 2 bases and J by 2 bases, 5 bases remained unmatched. Germline-derived CDR1 and CDR2 are SGHAT and FQNNGV. CDR3 length equals 16 residues. The CDR3 reads CASSLSSGRGQETQYF. For the CDR3, the DNA is TGTGCCAGCAGCTTATCTAGCGGGAGAGGGCAAGAGACCCAGTACTTC.

The V and J genes are TRBV7-2 and TRBJ2-2; maybe TRBD1 (5 bases). The CDR3 covers 15 residues. The V gene's germline CDR1 is SGHTA and CDR2 FQGNSA. V was pared by 3 bases and J by 4 bases, with 12 bases between. CDR3 residues: CASSFRAAGTGELFF. DNA of the CDR3: TGTGCCAGCAGCTTCAGGGCAGCCGGCACCGGGGAGCTGTTTTTT.

This clone has just one count. The chain combines TRBV12-3 or TRBV12-4 with TRBJ2-5; no clear D. Between the trimmed V and J ends, which lost 3 bases and 3 bases, there was a span of 8 bases. The length of the CDR3 is 13 residues. The chain's CDR3 is CASSFSEEETQYF. CDR3 nucleotides: TGTGCCAGCAGTTTCTCAGAGGAAGAGACCCAGTACTTC.

The genes are TRBV28 and TRBJ1-4; D is possibly TRBD1 (6 bases). The CDR3 runs to 16 residues. The V gene lost 8 bases and the J gene lost 4 bases, with 20 bases spanning the gap. In germline, CDR1 is MDHEN, CDR2 SYDVKM. CDR3 residues: CASLKFWGAVNEKLFF. CDR3 DNA: TGTGCCAGCCTTAAGTTCTGGGGGGCGGTTAATGAAAAACTGTTTTTT.

The V and J genes are TRBV2 and TRBJ2-3; 8 bases fit TRBD2. The germline CDR1 and CDR2 sequences are SNHLY and FYNNEI. The CDR3 is 14 amino acids. Trimming removed 4 bases from V and 5 bases from J; junction bases left unmatched: 5. CDR3 loop: CASSAGGPLDTQYF. The CDR3 bases are TGTGCCAGCAGTGCGGGAGGGCCCTTAGATACGCAGTATTTT.

The V and J genes are TRBV19 and TRBJ2-7; maybe TRBD2 (6 bases). Deletions cut 6 bases from V and 2 bases from J, with 17 bases between. The CDR3 runs to 15 residues. CDR1 is LNHDA, CDR2 SQIVND, per germline (reference sequence). Here the CDR3 DNA reads TGTGCCAGTAGGAACGTCGGGAGTTCCGCCTACGAGCAGTACTTC. Its protein is CASRNVGSSAYEQYF.

The J gene is TRBJ1-2, the V gene TRBV24-1; possible D gene TRBD1, 5 bases. Germline values: CDR1 KGHDR, CDR2 SFDVKD. The CDR3 has 15 amino acids. Trimming left V 3 bases short and J 4 bases short, with 14 bases between. The CDR3 nucleotides read TGTGCCACCAGTGATGGACCGGGACGGACCTATGGCTACACCTTC. Translating it yields CATSDGPGRTYGYTF.

This clone was seen a few times. This chain joins TRBV28 and TRBJ1-1; D possibly corresponds to TRBD1 (6 bases). Per the germline V gene, CDR1 is MDHEN and CDR2 is SYDVKM. The CDR3 has 14 residues. Trimming shortened V by 2 bases and J by 1 base, and 8 bases separated the two germline ends. The CDR3 DNA reads as TGTGCCAGCAGTTTAAGGGGGGCGAACACTGAAGCTTTCTTT. It translates to CASSLRGANTEAFF.

The rearrangement links TRBV18 to TRBJ2-7, with D possibly being TRBD1 (5 bases). V was trimmed by 5 bases and J by 3 bases, leaving 11 bases between them. CDR1 is KGHSH and CDR2 is LQKENI in the germline V gene. CDR3 size: 13 residues. The CDR3 sequence is CASSEGHNYEQYF. CDR3 in DNA: TGTGCCAGCTCAGAAGGACACAACTACGAGCAGTACTTC.

In its sample, this clone was seen a few times. The V call is TRBV28, the J call TRBJ2-7; D unresolved. Trimming pared 3 bases from V and 5 bases from J, leaving 11 bases between. The germline gives CDR1 MDHEN, CDR2 SYDVKM. This CDR3 spans 13 amino acids. The CDR3 region has the DNA TGTGCCAGCAGTTTTCGGATAGGCAACGAGCAGTACTTC. It encodes CASSFRIGNEQYF.

The chain recombines TRBV7-7 with TRBJ2-3; no definite D call. The germline V gene has CDR1 SSHAT and CDR2 FNYEAQ (reference sequence). The CDR3 runs to 12 residues. V was clipped by 1 base and J by 5 bases, with 4 bases between them. The DNA of the CDR3 is TGTGCCAGCAGCTTAGATGGAGATACGCAGTATTTT. The encoded protein is CASSLDGDTQYF.

The chain has TRBV15 and TRBJ1-1, with no clear D. The V gene's germline CDR1 is LNHNV and CDR2 YYDKDF (reference sequence). The CDR3 loop spans 16 amino acids. The ends were cut back, 0 bases at V and 4 bases at J, with 15 bases in the middle. The CDR3 reads CATSRDREARGTEAFF. The CDR3 bases are TGTGCCACCAGCAGAGATCGGGAAGCGCGGGGCACTGAAGCTTTCTTT.

This chain uses TRBV7-9 with TRBJ2-2; D is undetermined. The CDR3 runs to 13 residues. Germline lookup yields CDR1 SEHNR and CDR2 FQNEAQ (reference sequence). Trimming shortened V by 4 bases and J by 7 bases, and 10 bases separated the two germline ends. In DNA form, the CDR3 reads TGTGCCAGCAGCTCCGAGCAGGTCGGGGAGCTGTTTTTT. It codes for CASSSEQVGELFF.

This chain links TRBV6-5 with TRBJ2-1, with unresolved D. This CDR3 is built from 11 residues. Germline V gives CDR1 MNHEY, CDR2 SVGAGI. The V gene lost 4 bases and the J gene lost 14 bases, with 12 bases spanning the gap. CDR3 in amino acids: CASSFRSMEFF. In DNA form, the CDR3 reads TGTGCCAGCAGTTTTAGGAGTATGGAGTTCTTC.